The 9 T cell receptor beta chains given below trace back to one sample, sequenced in a study of blood T cell repertoires in COVID-19. Using immunoSEQ multiplex PCR, the repertoire was profiled, and TCRdb retains in-frame clones only, with some absent. The table has about 150,000 clones, 70% to 85% seen once; the top ten hold approximately 11%. Sequenced: peripheral blood. All receptors derive from a man aged 55 to 70 who had recovered from COVID-19.

This chain joins TRBV30 and TRBJ1-6; TRBD1 might be the D (6 bases). Germline V gene sequence: CDR1 GTSNPN, CDR2 SVGIG (reference sequence). The CDR3 contains 13 residues. Deletions cut 0 bases from V and 10 bases from J, with 10 bases between. The CDR3 DNA reads TGTGCCTGGAGTGTGCAGGGGAACTCACCCCTCCACTTT. This translates into CAWSVQGNSPLHF.

The J gene is TRBJ2-3, the V gene TRBV5-1; 8 bases match TRBD1. J was trimmed by 2 bases and V by 4 bases; bases with no gene match: 3. The CDR3 contains 14 residues. From germline, CDR1 is SGHRS and CDR2 YFSETQ. The CDR3 is CASSMGQVTDTQYF. CDR3 DNA: TGCGCCAGCAGCATGGGACAGGTCACAGATACGCAGTATTTT.

The chain uses TRBV19 and TRBJ1-5; 7 bases agree with TRBD1. V lost 5 bases, J lost 7 bases, and 8 bases stayed unmatched. Germline CDR1 reads LNHDA; CDR2 reads SQIVND (reference sequence). The CDR3 has 14 amino acids. The CDR3 is CASSPTGEGQPQHF. Here the CDR3 DNA reads TGTGCCAGTAGTCCAACAGGGGAAGGACAGCCCCAGCATTTT.

This clone was seen at least ten times. This rearrangement joins TRBV6-5 to TRBJ1-2, with D maybe TRBD1 (5 bases). V was shortened by 5 bases and J by 2 bases, with 9 bases between the two germline ends. The CDR3 loop spans 13 amino acids. CDR1 is MNHEY, CDR2 SVGAGI, per germline. This CDR3 is CASSSGANYGYTF. The CDR3, as DNA: TGTGCCAGCAGTAGCGGGGCAAACTATGGCTACACCTTC.

In this sample, this clone turned up once. The chain employs TRBV2 and TRBJ1-1; TRBD1 might be the D (6 bases). V dropped 7 bases and J dropped 3 bases, with 12 bases sitting between them. Germline V gene lookup returns CDR1 SNHLY and CDR2 FYNNEI. The CDR3 has 13 residues. The CDR3 region has the DNA TGTGCCAGCATGGGGGCCCTCTACACTGAAGCTTTCTTT. This codes for CASMGALYTEAFF. The full variable domain, in which reference TRBV2 and TRBJ1-1 provide the parts outside the CDR3, is EPEVTQTPSHQVTQMGQEVILRCVPISNHLYFYWYRQILGQKVEFLVSFYNNEISEKSEIFDDQFSVERPDGSNFTLKIRSTKLEDSAMYFCASMGALYTEAFFGQGTRLTVV.

The V call is TRBV9, the J call TRBJ2-1; D possibly corresponds to TRBD2 (6 bases). This CDR3 spans 15 amino acids. The germline V gene has CDR1 SGDLS and CDR2 YYNGEE. The V gene lost 5 bases and the J gene lost 0 bases, with 12 bases spanning the gap. Written as DNA, the CDR3 is TGTGCCAGCAGTCGGGGGTTCAGCTCCTACAATGAGCAGTTCTTC. Encoded protein: CASSRGFSSYNEQFF.

This sequence joins TRBV2 and TRBJ1-4, with TRBD1 identical over 9 bases. Per the germline V gene, CDR1 is SNHLY and CDR2 is FYNNEI. This CDR3 is 15 amino acids long. Trimming took 6 bases from V and 6 from J; bases not matched to a gene: 8. The CDR3 protein is CASSSITGGHEKLFF. DNA of the CDR3: TGTGCCAGCAGCAGTATAACAGGGGGCCATGAAAAACTGTTTTTT.

The V and J genes are TRBV6-5 and TRBJ1-1; D perhaps matches TRBD1 (6 bases). The CDR3 is 15 residues long. CDR1 MNHEY and CDR2 SVGAGI come from the germline V gene. Trimming shortened V by 0 bases and J by 2 bases, and 10 bases separated the two germline ends. CDR3 coding DNA: TGTGCCAGCAGTTACTCGGGACATACTAACACTGAAGCTTTCTTT. It is translated as CASSYSGHTNTEAFF.

The rearrangement joins TRBV19 to TRBJ2-1, with TRBD2 matching over 13 bases. Germline CDR1 reads LNHDA; CDR2 reads SQIVND (reference sequence). The CDR3 contains 19 residues. Losses at the gene ends were 5 bases for V and 2 bases for J; bases not matched to a gene: 12. The CDR3 region has the DNA TGTGCCAGTAGTCCTACTGGACTAGCGGGAGTGGGAGCCTACAATGAGCAGTTCTTC. Its protein is CASSPTGLAGVGAYNEQFF.